The T cell receptor (beta chain) under discussion was sequenced for a study of cytomegalovirus exposure and HLA in healthy donors. Regarding the study as a whole: The classifier reportedly diagnosed cytomegalovirus status with high sensitivity and specificity. The investigators catalogued 150 to 200 TCR beta chains as cytomegalovirus-associated.

Measured with immunoSEQ multiplex PCR; TCRdb has only the in-frame clones, and not every one. This table holds 71,000 or so clones, nearly 95% found once. The CDR3 runs to 12 residues. CDR1 and CDR2 (germline): SQVTM, ANQGSEA. V shed 7 bases and J 4 bases; nucleotides not matched to a gene: 6. As concerns this clone: Antigen unknown.

This chain uses TRBV29-1 with TRBJ1-1; 7 bases match TRBD1. Sample: PBMCs. This sequence was found in a woman under 30 in good health and CMV-seronegative. This CDR3 reads CSASTGITEAFF. CDR3 DNA: TGCAGCGCCTCGACAGGGATCACTGAAGCTTTCTTT.